This TCR beta chain was found in a study of blood T cell repertoires in COVID-19. In the study overall: There were acute and convalescent COVID-19 samples, and they came from the United States, Italy and Spain. T cells, B-cell-depleted T cells, or PBMCs supplied cDNA or gDNA.

The V gene lost 3 bases and the J gene lost 5 bases, with 7 bases spanning the gap. Per germline, CDR1 MDHEN and CDR2 SYDVKM. The CDR3 sequence is 12 residues long. This clone has more than one count but fewer than ten. Study processing details: Scientists estimated how many nucleated cells there were by amplifying reference gene primers. TCRdb's table, derived via immunoSEQ multiplex PCR, lists solely in-frame clones and lacks some. The V and J calls and clone size are taken from that table; D and trimming were inferred from the DNA. The table lists 150,000 to 200,000 clones, roughly 79% of them singletons.

Material: peripheral blood. The chain is built from TRBV28 and TRBJ1-2; D unresolved. This receptor was obtained from a man in his 60s with active or convalescent COVID-19. CDR3 loop: CASSFAGYGYTF. CDR3 nucleotide sequence: TGTGCCAGCAGTTTCGCGGGGTATGGCTACACCTTC.